This T cell receptor (beta chain) was found in a study of T-cell reconstitution after alpha-beta-depleted transplantation in children. The ends were cut back, 5 bases at V and 8 bases at J, with 18 bases in the middle. The germline CDR1 and CDR2 sequences are LNHDA and SQIVND (reference sequence). The CDR3 length is 15 residues. Library preparation (for TCRbeta) was performed with unique molecular identifiers. MiXCR, applied by TCRdb to the PCR reads, yields one record per CDR3 protein. The sample has around 250,000 distinct CDR3 sequences; about 10% are singletons. This material consisted of PBMCs from the stem cell graft donor, taken from the stem cell graft. The source is a human donor who donated a stem cell graft to a child with SCID. The chain joins TRBV19 to TRBJ1-4; TRBD1 might be the D (5 bases). DNA for the CDR3: TGTGCCAGTAGTCCCCCGGAAAGGGGTGGAGAAAAACTGTTTTTT. It yields the protein CASSPPERGGEKLFF.